This TCR beta chain was captured in a study of cytomegalovirus exposure and HLA in healthy donors. General study findings and limits: In a later analysis, a genetic analysis reported fewer productive-TCR N-insertions in an Asian-associated ancestry cluster than the cohort average. In an earlier analysis, productive rearrangement rates for most beta V segments clustered near 87% or 30%. In a later analysis, TCR beta V- and J-gene trimming showed a link to a missense DCLRE1C variant.

As for this clone: Its antigen is as yet unknown.

Primers included in the PCR were 60 Vbeta and 13 Jbeta primers. Sequenced by immunoSEQ multiplex PCR; TCRdb stores in-frame clones only, minus some. The sample shows 53,000 or so clones, and roughly 12% sits with its ten largest clones. CDR1 and CDR2 from the germline V gene are MNHEY and SVGAGI. Trimming pared 4 bases from V and 2 bases from J, leaving 11 bases between. The CDR3 totals 14 residues. The TCR sequence derives from a man in his late teens or twenties in good health and CMV-seropositive. This chain links TRBV6-5 with TRBJ1-1; a possible D gene is TRBD1 (5 bases). Material for sequencing was PBMCs. DNA of the CDR3: TGTGCCAGCAGTTGGACGGGGGGTAACACTGAAGCTTTCTTT. It codes for CASSWTGGNTEAFF.